A selection of T cell receptor beta chains follows, all from one sample in a study of blood T cell repertoires in COVID-19. Here immunoSEQ multiplex PCR was the method, and the copy in TCRdb shows in-frame clones only, minus some. The data show under 250,000 clones, more than 75% seen once. The sample taken for sequencing was peripheral blood. The source of these receptors is a man older than 75 with acute or convalescent COVID-19. Each CDR3 is given with its conserved first and last residue. D genes are given only for firm matches. For some rows the clone size is stated as once, few or many, or as a class when expanded; others skip it.

CDR3 DNA | CDR3 protein | clone size | J gene | V gene | D gene
TGTGCCAGCTCACCCCAGACAGGACAAAATCAGCCCCAGCATTTT | CASSPQTGQNQPQHF | - | TRBJ1-5 | TRBV18 | -
TGTGCCAGCAGCCATTCCGGTAGCGGGGGAAAAAATGAGCAGTTCTTC | CASSHSGSGGKNEQFF | - | TRBJ2-1 | TRBV3-1/TRBV3-2 | TRBD2
TGTGCCTCCAGAGGGCTAGCTGTCGATGAGCAGTACTTC | CASRGLAVDEQYF | - | TRBJ2-7 | TRBV12-3/TRBV12-4 | -
TGTGCCAGCAGTTACTCGGACAGGAATTCACCCCTCCACTTT | CASSYSDRNSPLHF | few | TRBJ1-6 | TRBV6-5 | TRBD1
TGTGCCAGCAGCTTAGTTCCCCAGCAAGAGACCCAGTACTTC | CASSLVPQQETQYF | - | TRBJ2-5 | TRBV7-8 | -
TGTGCCAGCAGCAACAGGGGCGCAACTAATGAAAAACTGTTTTTT | CASSNRGATNEKLFF | - | TRBJ1-4 | TRBV7-8 | TRBD1
TGTGTATCTCAGGGGGCCGGTGAAGCTTTCTTT | CVSQGAGEAFF | - | TRBJ1-1 | TRBV7-9 | TRBD1
TGTGCCAGCAGCTTAGGGCGGGGACAGGGGGTGCAGCCCCAGCATTTT | CASSLGRGQGVQPQHF | - | TRBJ1-5 | TRBV7-9 | TRBD1
TGTGCTAGCAGCTTAGCGGGGGCTGAGGGGGAGACCCAGTACTTC | CASSLAGAEGETQYF | once | TRBJ2-5 | TRBV7-7 | TRBD2
TGTGCCAGCAGCTTAGATCCACTCACAGATACGCAGTATTTT | CASSLDPLTDTQYF | once | TRBJ2-3 | TRBV7-9 | -
TGTGCCAGCAGTTTATATCTCGGTAACTATGGCTACACCTTC | CASSLYLGNYGYTF | - | TRBJ1-2 | TRBV28 | -
TGCAGCGCTAAGGACAGTCTGAACACTGAAGCTTTCTTT | CSAKDSLNTEAFF | - | TRBJ1-1 | TRBV29-1 | -
TGTGCCAGCAGAGACAGGGGCTATGGGGGCACTGAAGCTTTCTTT | CASRDRGYGGTEAFF | - | TRBJ1-1 | TRBV5-6 | TRBD1
TGCGCCAGCAGCTCCACTCCGGGACAGGGGTCCTACGAGCAGTACTTC | CASSSTPGQGSYEQYF | - | TRBJ2-7 | TRBV5-1 | TRBD1
TGTGCCAGCAGCTTCGGGACAGGGAATTCACCCCTCCACTTT | CASSFGTGNSPLHF | - | TRBJ1-6 | TRBV5-5 | TRBD1
TGTGCCAGCAGCCTAGGGGACAGGGCCTACGAGCAGTACTTC | CASSLGDRAYEQYF | few | TRBJ2-7 | TRBV3-1/TRBV3-2 | TRBD1
TGTGCCAGCAGCTTAGGGGCGAACACTGAAGCTTTCTTT | CASSLGANTEAFF | - | TRBJ1-1 | TRBV11-2 | -
TGTGCCAGCAGTCCGCACGGGACAGAGGGTTCACCCCTCCACTTT | CASSPHGTEGSPLHF | - | TRBJ1-6 | TRBV6-6 | TRBD1
TGTGCCAGCAGCGAATCGACAGGCTCCTATGGCTACACCTTC | CASSESTGSYGYTF | - | TRBJ1-2 | TRBV9 | -
TGTGCCAGCAGCCAATACCCAGCCGGGACAGGGGTGTTTGCTCAGCCCCAGCATTTT | CASSQYPAGTGVFAQPQHF | - | TRBJ1-5 | TRBV3-1/TRBV3-2 | TRBD1
TGTGCCAGCAGCTTAGGTCAGTCTAGCAATCAGCCCCAGCATTTT | CASSLGQSSNQPQHF | few | TRBJ1-5 | TRBV7-9 | -
TGCGCCAGCAGCTTGGGGCCGGGACAGGGGGCGGTTTATGGCTACACCTTC | CASSLGPGQGAVYGYTF | - | TRBJ1-2 | TRBV5-1 | TRBD1
TGTGCCAGCAGTACACTACAGGGGGTTGAGCAGTACTTC | CASSTLQGVEQYF | - | TRBJ2-7 | TRBV28 | TRBD1
TGCGCCAGCAGCTTGAATGAGGCGGGGTCTTCCTACAATGAGCAGTTCTTC | CASSLNEAGSSYNEQFF | - | TRBJ2-1 | TRBV5-1 | -
TGCGCCAGCAGTGAACCCAGATCCTACGAGCAGTACTTC | CASSEPRSYEQYF | - | TRBJ2-7 | TRBV10-2 | -
TGTGCCACCAGCTTCGGGGGGGTAAGCTCCTACGAGCAGTACTTC | CATSFGGVSSYEQYF | - | TRBJ2-7 | TRBV15 | TRBD2
TGTGCCAGCTCACCAAGGACACAGACTAGCGGGAGTAGCTACACCGGGGAGCTGTTTTTT | CASSPRTQTSGSSYTGELFF | - | TRBJ2-2 | TRBV18 | TRBD2
TGTGCCAGCAGCACGGACGGGGGTCCAAGGGAGACCCAGTACTTC | CASSTDGGPRETQYF | once | TRBJ2-5 | TRBV7-9 | -
TGCAGTGCTAGCGACAGGGCGACGCAGTATTTT | CSASDRATQYF | once | TRBJ2-3 | TRBV20-1 | TRBD1
TGTGCCAGTAGTACTGAAGCGGGAGGATCCTACAATGAGCAGTTCTTC | CASSTEAGGSYNEQFF | once | TRBJ2-1 | TRBV19 | TRBD2
TGTGCCAGCAGCTTAGGGGCCCAAGAGACCCAGTACTTC | CASSLGAQETQYF | - | TRBJ2-5 | TRBV7-2 | -
TGTGCCAGCAGCAAACAGGGAGACCAAGAGACCCAGTACTTC | CASSKQGDQETQYF | once | TRBJ2-5 | TRBV5-5 | -
TGTGCCAGCACCGAGGGGGGGATCGACTATGGCTACACCTTC | CASTEGGIDYGYTF | - | TRBJ1-2 | TRBV6-5 | -
TGTGCCAGTAGTATAACAGGTTGGGATTCACCCCTCCACTTT | CASSITGWDSPLHF | - | TRBJ1-6 | TRBV19 | -
TGTGCCAGCAGTGGACTTTACGAGCAGTACTTC | CASSGLYEQYF | - | TRBJ2-7 | TRBV5-6 | -
TGTGCCAGCAGTCGAGAGGCGGGGACTGAAGCTTTCTTT | CASSREAGTEAFF | - | TRBJ1-1 | TRBV6-5 | -
TGCGCCAGCAGCCCTGACAGTTTAACAACTGAAGCTTTCTTT | CASSPDSLTTEAFF | - | TRBJ1-1 | TRBV5-1 | -
TGTGCCAGCAATGATCTGGGACAGGGAGGACAGCCCCAGCATTTT | CASNDLGQGGQPQHF | - | TRBJ1-5 | TRBV2 | TRBD1
TGTGCCAGCAGCTTATCGACAGGGTCGGGTCAGCCCCAGCATTTT | CASSLSTGSGQPQHF | - | TRBJ1-5 | TRBV7-6 | TRBD1
TGTGCCAGCCATCTCGTGGGGGGGGAAAAACTGTTTTTT | CASHLVGGEKLFF | - | TRBJ1-4 | TRBV6-6 | -
TGTGCCACGGCGGGGGGCGCGAATGGGGCCAACGTCCTGACTTTC | CATAGGANGANVLTF | - | TRBJ2-6 | TRBV6-5 | TRBD2
TGTGCCAGCAGTCCCAGACAGGGGCTAGACTACAATGAGCAGTTCTTC | CASSPRQGLDYNEQFF | - | TRBJ2-1 | TRBV2 | TRBD1
TGTGCCAGCAGCTTAGTGACAGGGGAAATGCGAAAACTGCTTTTT | CASSLVTGEMRKLLF | - | TRBJ1-4 | TRBV7-8 | TRBD1
TGTGCCAGCAGCTACCTGGGACAGGCAGCCTACAATGAGCAGTTCTTC | CASSYLGQAAYNEQFF | - | TRBJ2-1 | TRBV5-6 | TRBD1
TGTGCCAGCAGTCCCCCCAGGTTTAATGAAAAACTGTTTTTT | CASSPPRFNEKLFF | - | TRBJ1-4 | TRBV28 | -
TGCGCCAGCAGCGCAAGAGGCCAGGGGCAATATGGCTACACCTTC | CASSARGQGQYGYTF | - | TRBJ1-2 | TRBV5-1 | -
TGCGCCAGCAGCCAAGATTATAGGGGGCCGTATTATGGCTACACCTTC | CASSQDYRGPYYGYTF | once | TRBJ1-2 | TRBV4-3 | TRBD1
TGTGCCAGCAGCTCCGGGTCGAACACTGAAGCTTTCTTT | CASSSGSNTEAFF | - | TRBJ1-1 | TRBV7-3 | -
TGTGCCAGCAGCTTAAGTCAGGGGCCTGAAAAACTGTTTTTT | CASSLSQGPEKLFF | - | TRBJ1-4 | TRBV11-2 | -
TGTGCCAGCAGCTCGACAGGGGCTAACTATGGCTACACCTTC | CASSSTGANYGYTF | - | TRBJ1-2 | TRBV7-8 | TRBD1
TGTGCCAGCAGCGACACAGGGCTTAGCAATCAGCCCCAGCATTTT | CASSDTGLSNQPQHF | - | TRBJ1-5 | TRBV6-2/TRBV6-3 | -
TGTGCCACCAGCAGACAGGGGGCTCTTCGAGAGCAGTACTTC | CATSRQGALREQYF | once | TRBJ2-7 | TRBV15 | TRBD1
TGTGCCAGCAGTACCGGACTCCAGCCCCAGCATTTT | CASSTGLQPQHF | once | TRBJ1-5 | TRBV6-6 | -
TGTGCCAGCAGCCAAGCCCCGCGGGGAAACACCATATATTTT | CASSQAPRGNTIYF | - | TRBJ1-3 | TRBV3-1/TRBV3-2 | -
TGTGCCAGCAGCTCCCTAGCGGGAGGAGGGGAGCAGTACTTC | CASSSLAGGGEQYF | - | TRBJ2-7 | TRBV7-3 | TRBD2
TGTGCCAGCTCACCCAATGGGCAGACTGAAGCTTTCTTT | CASSPNGQTEAFF | - | TRBJ1-1 | TRBV18 | -
TGTGCCAGCAGCTTAGCGGTCTCTGGGGCCAACGTCCTGACTTTC | CASSLAVSGANVLTF | - | TRBJ2-6 | TRBV5-4 | -